Each of the 2 T cell receptor beta chains below was sequenced from the same sample in a study of blood T cell repertoires in COVID-19. Assay: immunoSEQ multiplex PCR; the TCRdb copy retains only in-frame clones and omits some. The sample gives about 200,000 clones, 80% of which show up once; approximately 7.4% is in the top ten. Material: PBMCs or T cells enriched from blood (not recorded which). The receptor set was obtained from a woman aged 40-49 years with acute COVID-19.

The chain is built from TRBV6-5 and TRBJ1-4, with D unresolved. Between the trimmed V and J ends, which lost 4 bases and 7 bases, there was a span of 10 bases. This CDR3 has 13 amino acids. Germline assignment: CDR1 MNHEY and CDR2 SVGAGI. The CDR3 region has the DNA TGTGCCAGCAGTTTTGGGCTGGGTGAAAAACTGTTTTTT. Amino acids: CASSFGLGEKLFF.

CDR3 DNA sequence: TGTGCCAGCAGTTCGGGACAGGGCACCGGGGAGCTGTTTTTT. Protein product: CASSSGQGTGELFF. V and J are TRBV6-2 or TRBV6-3 and TRBJ2-2; TRBD1 aligns across 9 bases. CDR3 length: 14 amino acids. Germline V gene sequence: CDR1 MNHEY, CDR2 SVGEGT. V shed 4 bases and J 4 bases; nucleotides not matched to a gene: 1.